Following are 17 T cell receptor beta chains from one sample sequenced in a study of graft-versus-host responses after intestinal transplantation. Clones were read by immunoSEQ multiplex PCR, and TCRdb kept only the in-frame ones, dropping some. The sample yields around 97,000 clones, over 85% seen once. These receptors are not linked to any known antigen. Sequencing used unstimulated CD8+ T cells sorted from spleen or lymph node cells, obtained before intestinal transplant. The receptors originated from a human donor who received an intestinal transplant.

This clone has just one count. V is TRBV2 and J is TRBJ2-7; D is unresolved. CDR3 length equals 10 residues. Germline V gene lookup returns CDR1 SNHLY and CDR2 FYNNEI. V was cut by 7 bases and J by 3 bases, with 4 bases left in between. CDR3 loop: CASKGYEQYF. CDR3 sequence (DNA): TGTGCCAGCAAGGGCTACGAGCAGTACTTC.

This clone was picked up one time. The gene calls are TRBV30 and TRBJ1-2; D possibly corresponds to TRBD1 (6 bases). This CDR3 comprises 12 residues. The germline gives CDR1 GTSNPN, CDR2 SVGIG (reference sequence). V dropped 8 bases and J dropped 4 bases, with 14 bases sitting between them. The CDR3 DNA reads TGTGCCCGCCGGGACACTGTCTATGGCTACACCTTC. Translating it yields CARRDTVYGYTF.

The chain is built from TRBV7-9 and TRBJ1-2; possible D gene TRBD1, 6 bases. V dropped 1 base and J dropped 5 bases, with 14 bases sitting between them. CDR1 is SEHNR and CDR2 is FQNEAQ in the germline V gene (reference sequence). The CDR3 length is 15 residues. CDR3 coding DNA: TGTGCCAGCAGCTTAGTTGGGGACATTCTATATGGCTACACCTTC. Its protein product is CASSLVGDILYGYTF.

The chain uses TRBV7-9 and TRBJ2-3, with D uncertain. Trimming removed 1 base at V and 0 bases at J, with 5 bases between. Per germline, CDR1 SEHNR and CDR2 FQNEAQ (reference sequence). The CDR3 is made up of 14 amino acids. The CDR3 is CASSLVFSTDTQYF. CDR3 sequence (DNA): TGTGCCAGCAGCTTAGTGTTTAGCACAGATACGCAGTATTTT.

This chain links TRBV2 with TRBJ2-7, with TRBD1 as a possible D gene (5 bases). V was trimmed by 2 bases and J by 3 bases, leaving 17 bases between them. The CDR3 sequence is 16 residues long. Germline-derived CDR1 and CDR2 are SNHLY and FYNNEI. The CDR3 spells CASSEFFPDSFYEQYF. DNA of the CDR3: TGTGCCAGCAGTGAATTTTTTCCAGACAGTTTCTACGAGCAGTACTTC.

The chain combines TRBV7-6 with TRBJ2-5; 12 nucleotides line up with TRBD2. CDR1 is SGHVS, CDR2 FNYEAQ, per germline. The CDR3 has 19 amino acids. V shed 4 bases, J shed 0 bases, and the junction held 12 bases outside the gene matches. Here the CDR3 reads CASSWDPSGGENNQETQYF. For the CDR3, the DNA is TGTGCCAGCAGCTGGGACCCTAGCGGGGGGGAAAATAACCAAGAGACCCAGTACTTC.

V usage is TRBV5-1 and J usage is TRBJ1-1; possibly TRBD1 for D (6 bases). Germline V gives CDR1 SGHRS, CDR2 YFSETQ. V was cut by 3 bases and J by 1 base, with 10 bases left in between. This CDR3 contains 14 residues. CDR3 region: CASSSRGGNTEAFF. CDR3 nucleotides: TGCGCCAGCAGCTCCAGGGGTGGGAACACTGAAGCTTTCTTT.

V gene TRBV5-6 combines with J gene TRBJ2-1; D is undetermined. The V end was cut by 0 bases, the J end by 2 bases, with 0 bases between. The germline CDR1 and CDR2 sequences are SGHDT and YYEEEE. The CDR3 is 12 residues long. CDR3 DNA sequence: TGTGCCAGCAGCTTGGCCTACAATGAGCAGTTCTTC. Translated: CASSLAYNEQFF.

The chain joins TRBV11-2 to TRBJ2-1, with D unclear. CDR3 size: 16 residues. V lost 2 bases, J lost 3 bases, and 14 bases lay in between. Per germline, CDR1 SGHAT and CDR2 FQNNGV. CDR3 sequence: CASSLIWAENYNEQFF. The CDR3 nucleotides read TGTGCCAGCAGCTTAATATGGGCCGAGAACTACAATGAGCAGTTCTTC. Full variable domain (remainder filled in from reference TRBV11-2 and TRBJ2-1): EAGVAQSPRYKIIEKRQSVAFWCNPISGHATLYWYQQILGQGPKLLIQFQNNGVVDDSQLPKDRFSAERLKGVDSTLKIQPAKLEDSAVYLCASSLIWAENYNEQFFGPGTRLTVL.

The chain carries TRBV27 and TRBJ2-3; 9 bases are a match to TRBD2. Per the germline V gene, CDR1 is MNHEY and CDR2 is SMNVEV (reference sequence). V was clipped by 5 bases and J by 6 bases; unmatched bases: 9. The length of the CDR3 is 15 residues. CDR3 bases: TGTGCCAGCAGTCCCCTGGCGGGGGGGACGGATACGCAGTATTTT. It translates to CASSPLAGGTDTQYF.

The chain links TRBV5-1 to TRBJ2-7; 8 bases are a match to TRBD2. In germline, CDR1 is SGHRS, CDR2 YFSETQ. The CDR3 contains 14 residues. J lost 4 bases, V lost 1 base, and 4 bases had no gene match. The CDR3 bases are TGCGCCAGCAGCTTGCGGGGGGGCGTTTACGAGCAGTACTTC. This sequence encodes CASSLRGGVYEQYF. Complete variable domain (other parts from reference TRBV5-1 and TRBJ2-7): KAGVTQTPRYLIKTRGQQVTLSCSPISGHRSVSWYQQTPGQGLQFLFEYFSETQRNKGNFPGRFSGRQFSNSRSEMNVSTLELGDSALYLCASSLRGGVYEQYFGPGTRLTVT.

The J gene is TRBJ2-2, the V gene TRBV6-4; no firm D call. Germline V gives CDR1 MRHNA, CDR2 SNTAGT. The CDR3 consists of 15 residues. Trimming took off 4 bases at V and 6 bases at J, with 15 bases between the two ends. The CDR3 coding sequence is TGTGCCAGCAGTGCCGACCCCTATAAGTCCGGGGAGCTGTTTTTT. Translated, it gives CASSADPYKSGELFF.

This clone was seen a handful of times. The rearrangement links TRBV21-1 to TRBJ1-5. TRBV21-1 is a pseudogene segment. CDR3 size: 15 residues. The CDR3 reads CASSKDGGRNQPQHF. CDR3 DNA: TGTGCCAGCAGCAAAGACGGCGGCAGAAATCAGCCCCAGCATTTT.

CDR3 region: CASRRTGGTNTEAFF. The CDR3 DNA is TGTGCCAGTAGGAGGACAGGGGGGACGAACACTGAAGCTTTCTTT. The V gene is TRBV19, the J gene TRBJ1-1; the match to TRBD1 covers 10 bases. V shed 6 bases, J shed 1 base, and the junction held 5 bases outside the gene matches. The CDR3 is 15 amino acids. The germline V gene has CDR1 LNHDA and CDR2 SQIVND (reference sequence).

The chain uses TRBV4-1 and TRBJ1-5, with no clear D. The CDR3 loop spans 16 amino acids. Trimming removed 5 bases at V and 7 bases at J, with 21 bases between. The V gene's germline CDR1 is MGHRA and CDR2 YSYEKL. The CDR3 nucleotides read TGCGCCAGCAGCTCCTCACCCATAGGGATGAGGCAGCCCCAGCATTTT. Its translation is CASSSSPIGMRQPQHF.

The V call is TRBV5-1, the J call TRBJ1-5; D is perhaps TRBD1 (5 bases). Deletions cut 4 bases from V and 0 bases from J, with 11 bases between. In germline, CDR1 is SGHRS, CDR2 YFSETQ. This CDR3 is built from 15 residues. CDR3 DNA sequence: TGCGCCAGCAGCCGGGACGGGAATAGCAATCAGCCCCAGCATTTT. Its translation is CASSRDGNSNQPQHF.

The V gene is TRBV11-2, the J gene TRBJ2-1; D gene uncertain. The ends were cut back, 0 bases at V and 7 bases at J, with 7 bases in the middle. CDR3 size: 13 residues. Germline values: CDR1 SGHAT, CDR2 FQNNGV. The CDR3 DNA reads TGTGCCAGCAGCTTAGATGGAGTTAATGAGCAGTTCTTC. It is translated as CASSLDGVNEQFF.